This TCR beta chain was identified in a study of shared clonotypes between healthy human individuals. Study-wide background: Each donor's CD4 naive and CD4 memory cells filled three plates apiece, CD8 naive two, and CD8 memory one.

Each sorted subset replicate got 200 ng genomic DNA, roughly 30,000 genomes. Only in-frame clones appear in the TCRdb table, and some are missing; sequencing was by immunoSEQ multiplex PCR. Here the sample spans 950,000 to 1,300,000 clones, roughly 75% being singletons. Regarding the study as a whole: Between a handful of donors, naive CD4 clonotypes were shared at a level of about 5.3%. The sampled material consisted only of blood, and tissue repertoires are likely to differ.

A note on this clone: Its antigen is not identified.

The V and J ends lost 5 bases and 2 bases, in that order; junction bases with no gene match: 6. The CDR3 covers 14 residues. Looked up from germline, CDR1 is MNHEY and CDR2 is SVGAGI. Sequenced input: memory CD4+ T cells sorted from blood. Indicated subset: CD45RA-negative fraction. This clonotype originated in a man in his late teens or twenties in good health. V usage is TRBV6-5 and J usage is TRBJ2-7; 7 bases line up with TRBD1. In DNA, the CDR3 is TGTGCCAGCAGTGGGACCACAGGGGCCTACGAGCAGTACTTC. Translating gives CASSGTTGAYEQYF.